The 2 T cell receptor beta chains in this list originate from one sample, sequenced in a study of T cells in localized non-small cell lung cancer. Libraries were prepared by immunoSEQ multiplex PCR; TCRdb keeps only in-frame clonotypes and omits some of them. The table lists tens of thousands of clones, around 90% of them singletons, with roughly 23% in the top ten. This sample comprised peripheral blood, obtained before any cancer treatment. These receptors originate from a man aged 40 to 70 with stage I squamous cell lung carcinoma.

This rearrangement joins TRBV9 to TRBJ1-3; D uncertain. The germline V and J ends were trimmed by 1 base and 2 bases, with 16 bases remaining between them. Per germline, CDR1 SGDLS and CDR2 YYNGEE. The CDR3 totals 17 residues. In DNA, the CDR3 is TGTGCCAGCAGCGTACAATCCCAACCGGGTGCTGGAAACACCATATATTTT. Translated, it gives CASSVQSQPGAGNTIYF. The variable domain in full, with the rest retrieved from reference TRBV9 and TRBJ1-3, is DSGVTQTPKHLITATGQRVTLRCSPRSGDLSVYWYQQSLDQGLQFLIQYYNGEERAKGNILERFSAQQFPDLHSELNLSSLELGDSALYFCASSVQSQPGAGNTIYFGEGSWLTVV.

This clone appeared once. CDR3 sequence reads: CVSLFYNEQFF. The CDR3 region has the DNA TGTGTTAGCCTATTCTACAATGAGCAGTTCTTC. This rearrangement joins TRBV2 to TRBJ2-1; D call uncertain. The CDR3 runs 11 residues. Germline assignment: CDR1 SNHLY and CDR2 FYNNEI.